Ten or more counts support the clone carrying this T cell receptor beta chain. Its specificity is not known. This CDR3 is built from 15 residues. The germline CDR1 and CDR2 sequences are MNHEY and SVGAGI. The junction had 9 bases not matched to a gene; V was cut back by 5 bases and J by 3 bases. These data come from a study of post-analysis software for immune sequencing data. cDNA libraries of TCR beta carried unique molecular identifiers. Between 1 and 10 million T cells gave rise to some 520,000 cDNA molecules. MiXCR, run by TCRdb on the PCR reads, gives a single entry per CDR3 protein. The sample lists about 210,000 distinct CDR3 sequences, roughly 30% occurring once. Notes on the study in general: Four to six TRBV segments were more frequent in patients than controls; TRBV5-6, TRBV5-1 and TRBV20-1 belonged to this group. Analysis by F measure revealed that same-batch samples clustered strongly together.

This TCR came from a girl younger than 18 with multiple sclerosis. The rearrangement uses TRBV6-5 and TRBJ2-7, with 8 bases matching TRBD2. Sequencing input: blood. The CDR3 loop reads CASSLTPSGGYEQYF. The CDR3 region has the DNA TGTGCCAGCAGTCTGACCCCCAGCGGGGGCTACGAGCAGTACTTC.